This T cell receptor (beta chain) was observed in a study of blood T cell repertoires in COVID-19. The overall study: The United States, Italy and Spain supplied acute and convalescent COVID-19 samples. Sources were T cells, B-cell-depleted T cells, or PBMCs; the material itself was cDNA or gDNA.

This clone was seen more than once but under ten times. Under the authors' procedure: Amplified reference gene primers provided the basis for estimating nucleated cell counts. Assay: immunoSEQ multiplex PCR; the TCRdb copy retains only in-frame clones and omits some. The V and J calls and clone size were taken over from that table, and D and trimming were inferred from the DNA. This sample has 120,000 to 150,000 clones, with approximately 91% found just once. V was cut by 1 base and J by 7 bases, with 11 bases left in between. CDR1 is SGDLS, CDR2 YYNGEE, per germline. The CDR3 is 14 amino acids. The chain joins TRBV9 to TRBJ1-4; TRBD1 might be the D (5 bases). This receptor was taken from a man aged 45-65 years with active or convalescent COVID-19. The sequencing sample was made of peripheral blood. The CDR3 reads CASSVSQGGEKLFF. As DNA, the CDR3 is TGTGCCAGCAGCGTAAGTCAGGGAGGTGAAAAACTGTTTTTT.